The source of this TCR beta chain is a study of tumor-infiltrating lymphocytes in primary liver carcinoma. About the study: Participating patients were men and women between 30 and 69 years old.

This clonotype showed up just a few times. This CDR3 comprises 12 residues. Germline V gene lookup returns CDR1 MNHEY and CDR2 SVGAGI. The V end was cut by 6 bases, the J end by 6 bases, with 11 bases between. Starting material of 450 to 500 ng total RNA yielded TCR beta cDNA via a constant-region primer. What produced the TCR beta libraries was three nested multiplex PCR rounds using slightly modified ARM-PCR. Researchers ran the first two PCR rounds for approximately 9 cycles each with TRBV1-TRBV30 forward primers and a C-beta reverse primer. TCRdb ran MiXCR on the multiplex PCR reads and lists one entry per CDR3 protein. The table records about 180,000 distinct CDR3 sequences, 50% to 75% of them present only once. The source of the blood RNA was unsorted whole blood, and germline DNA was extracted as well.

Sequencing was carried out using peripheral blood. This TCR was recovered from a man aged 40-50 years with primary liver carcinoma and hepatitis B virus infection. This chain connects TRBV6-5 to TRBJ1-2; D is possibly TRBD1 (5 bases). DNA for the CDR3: TGTGCCAGCAGCAGAGGGGCGGATGGCTACACCTTC. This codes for CASSRGADGYTF.